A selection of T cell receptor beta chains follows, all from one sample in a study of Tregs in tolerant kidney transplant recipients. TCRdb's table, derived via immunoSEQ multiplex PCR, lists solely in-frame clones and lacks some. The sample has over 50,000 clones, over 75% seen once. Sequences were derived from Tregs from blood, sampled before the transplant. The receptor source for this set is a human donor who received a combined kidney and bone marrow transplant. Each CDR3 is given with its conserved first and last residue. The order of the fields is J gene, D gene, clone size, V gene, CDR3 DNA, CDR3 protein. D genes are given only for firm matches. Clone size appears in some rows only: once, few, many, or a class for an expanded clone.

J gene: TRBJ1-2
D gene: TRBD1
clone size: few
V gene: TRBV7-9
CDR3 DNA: TGTGCCAGCAGCTTAGCGTCAGGACAGGGTACGGGCTACACCTTC
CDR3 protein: CASSLASGQGTGYTF

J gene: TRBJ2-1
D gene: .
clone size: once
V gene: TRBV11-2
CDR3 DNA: TGTGCCAGCAGCCCCCCGTTGTCAGGGGGGTCCTACAATGAGCAGTTCTTC
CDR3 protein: CASSPPLSGGSYNEQFF

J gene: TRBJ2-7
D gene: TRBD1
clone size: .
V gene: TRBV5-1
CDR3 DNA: TGCGCCAGCAGCTTACCACGGACAGGGCGTGGAGAAAGGTACGAGCAGTACTTC
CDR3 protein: CASSLPRTGRGERYEQYF

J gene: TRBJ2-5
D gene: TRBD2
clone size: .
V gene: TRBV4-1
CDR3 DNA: TGCGCCAGCAGCCTAGCGGGGGGAGGGAAGACCCAGTACTTC
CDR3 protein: CASSLAGGGKTQYF

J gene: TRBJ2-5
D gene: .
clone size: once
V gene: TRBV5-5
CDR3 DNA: TGTGCCAGCTCAGTACTCCAAGAGACCCAGTACTTC
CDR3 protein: CASSVLQETQYF

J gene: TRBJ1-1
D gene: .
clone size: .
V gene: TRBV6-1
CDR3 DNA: TGTGCCAGCAGTCCCGCAATGAACACTGAAGCTTTCTTT
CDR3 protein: CASSPAMNTEAFF

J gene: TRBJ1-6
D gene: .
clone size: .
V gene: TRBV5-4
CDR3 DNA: TGTGCCAGCAGCTTAAGACGGGGAGGAGGTTATTCACCCCTCCACTTT
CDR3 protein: CASSLRRGGGYSPLHF

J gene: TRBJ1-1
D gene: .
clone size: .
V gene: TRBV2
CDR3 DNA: TGTGCCAGCAGCGTGGACGGGAACACTGAAGCTTTCTTT
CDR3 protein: CASSVDGNTEAFF

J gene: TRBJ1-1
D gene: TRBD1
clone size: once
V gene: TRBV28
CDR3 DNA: TGTGCCAGCAGTCGGACAGGGCTCCCGTTAGGGCAGGGGAACACTGAAGCTTTCTTT
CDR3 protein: CASSRTGLPLGQGNTEAFF

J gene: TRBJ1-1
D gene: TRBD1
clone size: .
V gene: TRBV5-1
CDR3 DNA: TGCGCCAGCAGTATACAGGGGAGCATGAACACTGAAGCTTTCTTT
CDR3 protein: CASSIQGSMNTEAFF

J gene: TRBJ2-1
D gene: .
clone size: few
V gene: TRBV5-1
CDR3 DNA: TGCGCCAGCAGCTTGGGGGACTACAATGAGCAGTTCTTC
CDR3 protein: CASSLGDYNEQFF

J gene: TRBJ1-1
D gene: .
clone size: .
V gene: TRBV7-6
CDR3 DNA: TGTGCCAGCAGCTTAGTAGCCAGCCAGAACACTGAAGCTTTCTTT
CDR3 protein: CASSLVASQNTEAFF

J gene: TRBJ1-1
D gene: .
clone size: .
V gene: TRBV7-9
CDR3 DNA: TGTGCCAGCAGCTCAAAATACAGGGCGGAAGCTTTCTTT
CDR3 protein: CASSSKYRAEAFF

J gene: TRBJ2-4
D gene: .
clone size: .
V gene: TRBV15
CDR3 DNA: TGTGCCACCAGCAGAGATCAGGTCGGGGACATTCAGTACTTC
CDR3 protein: CATSRDQVGDIQYF

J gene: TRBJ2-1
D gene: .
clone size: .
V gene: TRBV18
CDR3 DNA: TGTGCCAGCCGACACGACCCCCCGGTCAATGAGCAGTTCTTC
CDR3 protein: CASRHDPPVNEQFF